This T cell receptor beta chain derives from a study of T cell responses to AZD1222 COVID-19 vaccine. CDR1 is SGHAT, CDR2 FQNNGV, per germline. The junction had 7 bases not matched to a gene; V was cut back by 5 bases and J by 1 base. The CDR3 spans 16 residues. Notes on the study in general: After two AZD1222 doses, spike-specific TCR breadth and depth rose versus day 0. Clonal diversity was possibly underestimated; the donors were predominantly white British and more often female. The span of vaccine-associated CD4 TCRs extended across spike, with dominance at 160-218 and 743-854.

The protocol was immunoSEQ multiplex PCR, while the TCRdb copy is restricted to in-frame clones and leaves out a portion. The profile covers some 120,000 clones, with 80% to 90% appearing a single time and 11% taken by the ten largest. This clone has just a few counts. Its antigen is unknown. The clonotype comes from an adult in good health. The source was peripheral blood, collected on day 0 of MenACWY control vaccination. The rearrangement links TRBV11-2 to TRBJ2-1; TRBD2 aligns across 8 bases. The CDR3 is CASSPTSGPSYNEQFF. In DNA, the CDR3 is TGTGCCAGCAGCCCTACTAGCGGTCCTTCCTACAATGAGCAGTTCTTC.